This TCR beta chain was sequenced in a study of CD8 T cells in ankylosing spondylitis. This clonotype was counted many times. The antigen is undetermined. Notes on the study in general: Existing reports had already noted some motif variants in reactive arthritis synovial fluid and blood. Disease-linked clones were reportedly significantly enriched in matched ankylosing spondylitis synovial fluid. Characteristic, it appeared, of ankylosing spondylitis blood was a TCR beta motif of eight highly homologous variants.

Making the TCR beta libraries involved quantitative 5'-RACE with molecular barcodes. MiXCR, applied by TCRdb to the 5' RACE reads, yields one record per CDR3 protein. The sample yields roughly 170,000 distinct CDR3 sequences, 8.5% to 10% seen once. Trimming took off 4 bases at V and 8 bases at J, with 14 bases between the two ends. This CDR3 has 13 residues. CDR1 and CDR2 from the germline V gene are SNHLY and FYNNEI. The sample consisted of blood, either unsorted or a sorted T cell fraction (not recorded which). The chain links TRBV2 to TRBJ1-1; D is uncertain. The TCR comes from a female donor with ankylosing spondylitis or in good health (not recorded which). For the CDR3, the DNA is TGTGCCAGCAGTGTGGACTGGGCCAAAGAAGCTTTCTTT. Residues: CASSVDWAKEAFF.